These T cell receptor beta chains were read from a single sample in a study of T cells after yellow fever vaccination. Using its own MiXCR run on the 5' RACE reads, TCRdb lists one record per CDR3 protein. The sample has 620,000 or so distinct CDR3 sequences, 17% seen once. The input for sequencing was PBMCs, taken 5 days after the first yellow fever vaccination. All receptors come from a man aged 18 to 30 who received the YFV17D yellow fever vaccine. Each CDR3 is given with its conserved first and last residue. Each record gives: V gene, CDR3 protein.

v_gene: TRBV6-2/TRBV6-3
CDR3aa: CASSTTGPANSPLHF

v_gene: TRBV5-1
CDR3aa: CASSLVKTTDTQYF

v_gene: TRBV10-2
CDR3aa: CASSEGPAGMNTEAFF

v_gene: TRBV24-1
CDR3aa: CATSDFPDRVQYF

v_gene: TRBV27
CDR3aa: CASSSLGAYNSPLHF

v_gene: TRBV2
CDR3aa: CASSLTGHTGELFF

v_gene: TRBV2
CDR3aa: CASSDGGGNQPQHF

v_gene: TRBV6-1
CDR3aa: CAGQGGGIYNEQFF

v_gene: TRBV29-1
CDR3aa: CSVDGSYNEQFF

v_gene: TRBV28
CDR3aa: CASSPGRAGGNQPQHF

v_gene: TRBV5-1
CDR3aa: CASSLERFQETQYF

v_gene: TRBV29-1
CDR3aa: CSVEDSEGGLGSYEQYF

v_gene: TRBV20-1
CDR3aa: CGIWGDYEQYF

v_gene: TRBV3-1
CDR3aa: CASSPRTWNGEQFF

v_gene: TRBV12-3/TRBV12-4
CDR3aa: CASTPSTRGLLTGRNYGYTF

v_gene: TRBV7-2
CDR3aa: CASSLEYYYGYTF

v_gene: TRBV7-2
CDR3aa: CASSSMSQGNTEAFF

v_gene: TRBV2
CDR3aa: CASTRLMNTEAFF

v_gene: TRBV4-3
CDR3aa: CASSQDTTSGELFF

v_gene: TRBV27
CDR3aa: CASGTGDNYGYTF

v_gene: TRBV20-1
CDR3aa: CSADPFRVSDTQYF

v_gene: TRBV5-1
CDR3aa: CASSLGQGHTEAFF

v_gene: TRBV4-2
CDR3aa: CASSYGGRAEQYF

v_gene: TRBV20-1
CDR3aa: CSARDWTSGGGETQYF

v_gene: TRBV5-1
CDR3aa: CASTTGGLAGELFF

v_gene: TRBV5-4
CDR3aa: CASSLRSGHTGELFF

v_gene: TRBV20-1
CDR3aa: CSARTTRDRGSSEAFF

v_gene: TRBV5-4
CDR3aa: CASSFGPGINEQFF

v_gene: TRBV10-3
CDR3aa: CAISATPDHEQYF

v_gene: TRBV10-3
CDR3aa: CAISESLLAGITQYF

v_gene: TRBV7-9
CDR3aa: CASSLPSSPLHF

v_gene: TRBV29-1
CDR3aa: CSVYGGRTDTQYF

v_gene: TRBV20-1
CDR3aa: CSAPYTLGVTEQFF

v_gene: TRBV9
CDR3aa: CASSTLTSPETQYF

v_gene: TRBV20-1
CDR3aa: CSARGGTYEQYF

v_gene: TRBV4-3
CDR3aa: CASSPMGGREENTEAFF